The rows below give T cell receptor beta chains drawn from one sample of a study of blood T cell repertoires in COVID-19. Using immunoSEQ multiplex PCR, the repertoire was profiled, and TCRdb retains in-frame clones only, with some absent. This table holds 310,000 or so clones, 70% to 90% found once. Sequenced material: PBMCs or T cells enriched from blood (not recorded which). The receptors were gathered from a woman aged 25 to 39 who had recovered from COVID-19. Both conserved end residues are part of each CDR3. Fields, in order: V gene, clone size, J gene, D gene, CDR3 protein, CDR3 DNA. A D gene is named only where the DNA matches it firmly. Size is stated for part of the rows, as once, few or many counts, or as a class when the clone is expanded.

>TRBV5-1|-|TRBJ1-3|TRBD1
CASRAGTGGNTIYF
TGCGCCAGCAGGGCCGGGACAGGGGGAAACACCATATATTTT
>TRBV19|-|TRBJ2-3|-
CASSYGQPSTDTQYF
TGTGCCAGTAGTTATGGACAGCCAAGCACAGATACGCAGTATTTT
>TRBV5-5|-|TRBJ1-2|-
CASSERRGFGYTF
TGTGCCAGCAGCGAAAGAAGGGGGTTTGGCTACACCTTC
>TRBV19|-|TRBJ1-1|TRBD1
CASSAGTANTEAFF
TGTGCCAGTAGTGCAGGGACAGCGAACACTGAAGCTTTCTTT
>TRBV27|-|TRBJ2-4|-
CASSPRTGIAKNIQYF
TGTGCCAGCAGTCCGCGGACGGGGATAGCCAAAAACATTCAGTACTTC
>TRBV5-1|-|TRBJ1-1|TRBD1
CASSGQGVGTEAFF
TGCGCCAGCAGCGGACAGGGGGTGGGCACTGAAGCTTTCTTT
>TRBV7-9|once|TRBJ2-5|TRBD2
CASRLAGGQETQYF
TGTGCCAGCAGACTAGCGGGGGGGCAAGAGACCCAGTACTTC
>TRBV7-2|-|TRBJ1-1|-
CASSPPFTGAFF
TGTGCCAGCAGCCCCCCGTTCACTGGAGCTTTCTTT
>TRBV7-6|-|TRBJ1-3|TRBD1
CASSVSGTGVGNTIYF
TGTGCCAGCAGCGTTTCCGGGACAGGGGTTGGAAACACCATATATTTT
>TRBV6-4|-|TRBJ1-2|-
CASSSSTGANYGYTF
-
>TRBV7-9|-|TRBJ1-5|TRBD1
CASSLGTGVNQPQHF
TGTGCCAGCAGCTTGGGGACAGGGGTCAATCAGCCCCAGCATTTT
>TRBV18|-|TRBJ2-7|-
CASSLSSYEQYF
TGTGCCAGCTCCCTCAGCTCCTACGAGCAGTACTTC
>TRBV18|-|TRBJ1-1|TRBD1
CASSLDREAEAFF
TGTGCCAGCTCACTAGACAGGGAGGCTGAAGCTTTCTTT
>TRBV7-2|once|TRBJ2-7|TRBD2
CASSLGTGTSLYEQYF
TGTGCCAGCAGCTTAGGGACCGGGACTAGCCTCTACGAGCAGTACTTC
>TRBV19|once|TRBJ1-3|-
CASSPQTASSGNTIYF
TGTGCCAGTAGTCCCCAAACCGCTAGCTCTGGAAACACCATATATTTT
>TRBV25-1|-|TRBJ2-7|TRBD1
CASSDRDSFYEQYF
TGTGCCAGCAGTGATCGGGACAGCTTCTACGAGCAGTACTTC
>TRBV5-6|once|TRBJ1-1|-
CASSSAGQGTEAFF
TGTGCCAGCAGCTCGGCAGGGCAGGGCACTGAAGCTTTCTTT
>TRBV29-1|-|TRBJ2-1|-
CSVESLHEQFF
TGCAGCGTTGAGTCACTACATGAGCAGTTCTTC
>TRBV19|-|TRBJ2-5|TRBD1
CASSMGQGILETQYF
TGTGCCAGTAGTATGGGACAGGGAATTCTGGAGACCCAGTACTTC
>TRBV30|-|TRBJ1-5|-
CAWTGNSNQPQHF
TGTGCCTGGACAGGGAATAGCAATCAGCCCCAGCATTTT
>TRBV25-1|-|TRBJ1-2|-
CASSEWGGTYGYTF
TGTGCCAGCAGTGAATGGGGAGGGACCTATGGCTACACCTTC
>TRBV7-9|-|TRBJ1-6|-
CASSRGEVDYNSPLHF
TGTGCCAGCAGCAGAGGGGAGGTTGATTATAATTCACCCCTCCACTTT
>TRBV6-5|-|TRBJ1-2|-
CASSYSIGGGGSGYTF
TGTGCCAGCAGTTATAGTATTGGCGGTGGAGGGTCCGGCTACACCTTC
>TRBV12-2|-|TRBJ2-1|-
CASRPRGAGGNEQFF
TGTGCAAGTCGCCCACGGGGGGCGGGGGGCAATGAGCAGTTCTTC
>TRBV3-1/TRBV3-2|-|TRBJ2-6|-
CASSQGGAGANVLTF
TGTGCCAGCAGCCAAGGGGGCGCTGGGGCCAACGTCCTGACTTTC
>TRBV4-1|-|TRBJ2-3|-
CASSQDHPGASTDTQYF
TGCGCCAGCAGCCAAGATCACCCGGGTGCCAGCACAGATACGCAGTATTTT
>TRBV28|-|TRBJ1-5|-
CASSLYGGEGNQPQHF
TGTGCCAGCAGTTTATATGGAGGGGAGGGCAATCAGCCCCAGCATTTT
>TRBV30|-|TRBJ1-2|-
CAWSAPRTANNYGYTF
TGTGCCTGGAGCGCCCCTAGGACAGCCAACAACTATGGCTACACCTTC
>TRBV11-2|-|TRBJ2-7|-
CASSPPGGLPYEQYF
TGTGCCAGCAGCCCCCCTGGCGGGCTTCCCTACGAGCAGTACTTC
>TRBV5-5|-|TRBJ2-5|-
CASSLSQRNGEYF
TGTGCCAGCAGCTTAAGTCAGCGGAACGGGGAGTACTTC
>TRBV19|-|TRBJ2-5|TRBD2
CASSIDRTSGTQYF
TGTGCCAGTAGTATAGATAGGACTAGCGGGACCCAGTACTTC
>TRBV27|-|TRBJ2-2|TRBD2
CASGLAGANTGELFF
TGTGCCTCGGGGCTAGCGGGGGCGAACACCGGGGAGCTGTTTTTT
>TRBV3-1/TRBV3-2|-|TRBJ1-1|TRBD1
CASSQGWTGVTEAFF
TGTGCCAGCAGCCAAGGATGGACAGGGGTTACTGAAGCTTTCTTT